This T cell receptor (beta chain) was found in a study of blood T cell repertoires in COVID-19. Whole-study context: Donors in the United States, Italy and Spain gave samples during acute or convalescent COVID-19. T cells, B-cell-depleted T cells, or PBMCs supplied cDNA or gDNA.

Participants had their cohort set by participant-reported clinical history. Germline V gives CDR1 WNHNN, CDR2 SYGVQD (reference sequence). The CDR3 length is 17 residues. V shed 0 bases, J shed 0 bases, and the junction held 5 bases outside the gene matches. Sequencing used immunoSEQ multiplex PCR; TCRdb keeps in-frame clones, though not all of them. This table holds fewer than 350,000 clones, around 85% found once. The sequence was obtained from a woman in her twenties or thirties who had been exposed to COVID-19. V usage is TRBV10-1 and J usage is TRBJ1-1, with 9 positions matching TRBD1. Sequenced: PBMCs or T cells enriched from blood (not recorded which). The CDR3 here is CASSESRDRVVNTEAFF. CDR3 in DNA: TGCGCCAGCAGTGAGTCCCGGGACAGGGTCGTGAACACTGAAGCTTTCTTT.